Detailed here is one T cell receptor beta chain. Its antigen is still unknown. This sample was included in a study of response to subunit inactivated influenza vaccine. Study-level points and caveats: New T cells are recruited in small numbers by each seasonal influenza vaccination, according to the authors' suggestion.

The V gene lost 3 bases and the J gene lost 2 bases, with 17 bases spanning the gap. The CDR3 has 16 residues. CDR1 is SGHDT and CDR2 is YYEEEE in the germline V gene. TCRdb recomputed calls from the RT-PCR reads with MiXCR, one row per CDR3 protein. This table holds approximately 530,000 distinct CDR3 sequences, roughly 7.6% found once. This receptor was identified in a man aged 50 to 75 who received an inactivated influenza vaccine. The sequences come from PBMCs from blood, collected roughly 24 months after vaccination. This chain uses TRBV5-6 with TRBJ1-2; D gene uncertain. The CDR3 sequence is CASSSMVWEGNYGYTF. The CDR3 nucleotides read TGTGCCAGCAGCTCGATGGTTTGGGAGGGAAACTATGGCTACACCTTC.